The 26 T cell receptor beta chains below all came from one sample that was sequenced in a study of technical replicates of blood from a few donors. The repertoire was sequenced with immunoSEQ multiplex PCR; TCRdb's copy has only in-frame clones and lacks some. Altogether 70,000 to 85,000 clones are present, roughly 97% being singletons, with the ten largest covering more than 0.15%. Sequencing was carried out using T cells isolated from PBMCs. These receptor sequences come from a human donor in good health.

The CDR3 loop reads CASSLGTGFYQPQHF. The CDR3 DNA sequence: TGCGCCAGCAGCTTGGGGACAGGGTTTTATCAGCCCCAGCATTTT. The chain joins TRBV5-1 to TRBJ1-5; TRBD1 aligns across 8 bases. This CDR3 is 15 amino acids long. CDR1 and CDR2 (germline): SGHRS, YFSETQ. V was pared by 0 bases and J by 5 bases, with 4 bases of the junction left unmatched.

CDR3 nucleotides: TGCGCCAGCAGTCTAGGGACAGGGGGTCGGTACGAGCAGTACTTC. It is translated as CASSLGTGGRYEQYF. This sequence joins TRBV10-1 and TRBJ2-7, with 11 bases that match TRBD1. Germline V CDR1 and CDR2: WNHNN, SYGVQD (reference sequence). The CDR3 runs 15 residues. Trimming took 5 bases from V and 4 from J; bases not matched to a gene: 7.

This rearrangement joins TRBV19 to TRBJ2-7; 7 positions agree with TRBD2. The trim removed 3 bases at V and 0 bases at J, leaving 11 bases unmatched. The CDR3 spans 17 residues. Per germline, CDR1 LNHDA and CDR2 SQIVND (reference sequence). The CDR3, as DNA: TGTGCCAGTAGTATGGCCCTCCAGCGGGGCAACTCCTACGAGCAGTACTTC. Encoded protein: CASSMALQRGNSYEQYF.

Written as DNA, the CDR3 is TGTGCCAGCAGCTTAGGACTCAACAGGGAGGGGGAGCAGTTCTTC. This encodes CASSLGLNREGEQFF. The V and J genes are TRBV7-9 and TRBJ2-1; possible D gene TRBD2, 7 bases. The ends were cut back, 1 base at V and 10 bases at J, with 17 bases in the middle. Germline CDR1 reads SEHNR; CDR2 reads FQNEAQ (reference sequence). The CDR3 length is 15 residues.

V and J are TRBV27 and TRBJ2-7, with TRBD2 as a possible D gene (6 bases). Trimming left V 8 bases short and J 3 bases short, with 17 bases between. Germline CDR1 MNHEY, CDR2 SMNVEV (reference sequence). This CDR3 is 14 amino acids long. The CDR3 DNA is TGTGCCAGCTCCGACGGGGTCGGGGGCTACGAGCAGTACTTC. It codes for CASSDGVGGYEQYF.

The V call is TRBV9, the J call TRBJ1-1; 9 positions agree with TRBD1. This CDR3 has 14 residues. Germline CDR1 SGDLS, CDR2 YYNGEE. Losses at the gene ends were 0 bases for V and 11 bases for J; bases not matched to a gene: 8. The CDR3 bases are TGTGCCAGCAGCGTAGCCGGGACAGGGCAGCAGGCTTTCTTT. The encoded protein is CASSVAGTGQQAFF.

The gene calls are TRBV4-1 and TRBJ2-1; 7 bases fit TRBD1. The V gene end was trimmed by 3 bases and the J gene end by 6 bases; junction bases not matched to a gene: 5. CDR1 is MGHRA, CDR2 YSYEKL, per germline. The CDR3 has 14 residues. The CDR3 protein is CASSHGQATNEQFF. In DNA form, the CDR3 reads TGCGCCAGCAGCCACGGACAGGCCACCAATGAGCAGTTCTTC.

This clone showed up just once. This chain connects TRBV30 to TRBJ1-1; maybe TRBD1 (6 bases). This CDR3 spans 15 amino acids. V lost 0 bases and J 1 base, leaving 12 bases between the germline ends. Germline V gene lookup returns CDR1 GTSNPN and CDR2 SVGIG (reference sequence). CDR3 DNA sequence: TGTGCCTGGAGTGTATTTACAGGGAGGAACACTGAAGCTTTCTTT. Its protein product is CAWSVFTGRNTEAFF.

The chain employs TRBV6-6 and TRBJ2-2, with D perhaps TRBD2 (7 bases). Looked up from germline, CDR1 is MNHNY and CDR2 is SVGAGI (reference sequence). V lost 7 bases and J 6 bases, leaving 21 bases between the germline ends. The CDR3 runs 16 residues. The CDR3 spells CASIKRGGALAGELFF. The CDR3 DNA reads TGTGCCAGCATCAAGAGGGGGGGTGCCCTGGCCGGGGAGCTGTTTTTT.

The V gene is TRBV30, the J gene TRBJ1-2, with TRBD1 as a possible D gene (5 bases). This CDR3 has 13 amino acids. The V gene lost 0 bases and the J gene lost 5 bases, with 10 bases spanning the gap. Germline V gives CDR1 GTSNPN, CDR2 SVGIG (reference sequence). The CDR3 DNA is TGTGCCTGGAGTGTAGGGGCTCCTTATGGCTACACCTTC. Translation: CAWSVGAPYGYTF.

The rearrangement joins TRBV6-5 to TRBJ2-7; TRBD2 matches at 9 bases. This CDR3 is built from 15 residues. V was clipped by 4 bases and J by 4 bases; unmatched bases: 8. Germline lookup yields CDR1 MNHEY and CDR2 SVGAGI. CDR3 bases: TGTGCCAGCAGTTTGGGACTAGCCCAGGTTTACGAGCAGTACTTC. Its protein product is CASSLGLAQVYEQYF.

The table lists this clone with a count of one. The rearrangement links TRBV4-1 to TRBJ2-1; 10 nucleotides line up with TRBD1. CDR3 length equals 15 residues. CDR1 is MGHRA, CDR2 YSYEKL, per germline. The trim removed 7 bases at V and 4 bases at J, leaving 7 bases unmatched. CDR3 in amino acids: CASTKPGQGYNEQFF. CDR3 coding DNA: TGCGCCAGCACTAAACCGGGACAGGGGTACAATGAGCAGTTCTTC.

V and J are TRBV29-1 and TRBJ1-2; D is unclear. CDR3 length: 11 residues. V was pared by 5 bases and J by 3 bases, with 7 bases between. The germline V gene encodes CDR1 SQVTM and CDR2 ANQGSEA. CDR3 sequence reads: CSVSGYYGYTF. As DNA, the CDR3 is TGCAGCGTTTCCGGGTACTATGGCTACACCTTC.

This sequence joins TRBV19 and TRBJ2-4; tentative D call: TRBD1 (5 bases). Germline CDR1 is LNHDA and CDR2 is SQIVND (reference sequence). V dropped 6 bases and J dropped 7 bases, with 10 bases sitting between them. There are 12 residues in the CDR3. The DNA for the CDR3 is TGTGCCAGTAGGGCTGACAGTAACATTCAGTACTTC. Its protein product is CASRADSNIQYF.

The rearrangement uses TRBV19 and TRBJ2-1; tentative D call: TRBD1 (6 bases). V gave up 4 bases and J gave up 15 bases, with 19 bases separating them. CDR3 length: 13 residues. The germline gives CDR1 LNHDA, CDR2 SQIVND (reference sequence). The CDR3 region is CASSTLTGEARFF. In DNA form, the CDR3 reads TGTGCCAGTAGTACCCTGACAGGCGAGGCACGGTTCTTC.

The V and J genes are TRBV27 and TRBJ2-7; 8 bases map to TRBD1. The CDR3 covers 17 residues. Trimming at V came to 6 bases and at J to 1 base, leaving 14 bases not matched to a gene. Germline loops: CDR1 MNHEY, CDR2 SMNVEV (reference sequence). The CDR3 sequence is CASRWTGLAVGSYEQYF. DNA for the CDR3: TGTGCCAGCAGATGGACAGGGCTAGCCGTCGGGTCCTACGAGCAGTACTTC.

The chain combines TRBV7-9 with TRBJ2-5; D is perhaps TRBD2 (6 bases). Trimming pared 3 bases from V and 0 bases from J, leaving 8 bases between. Germline CDR1 and CDR2: SEHNR and FQNEAQ (reference sequence). This CDR3 region has 14 residues. CDR3 sequence (DNA): TGTGCCAGCAGCTTGTGGGGGGACCAAGAGACCCAGTACTTC. Translating it yields CASSLWGDQETQYF.

The rearrangement joins TRBV27 to TRBJ2-1; no clear D. The CDR3 contains 15 residues. V lost 5 bases and J 5 bases, leaving 16 bases between the germline ends. Germline V CDR1 and CDR2: MNHEY, SMNVEV (reference sequence). CDR3 DNA sequence: TGTGCCAGCAGTCCGCTTATCACTTTAAACAATGAGCAGTTCTTC. Protein product: CASSPLITLNNEQFF.

CDR3 sequence: CASSRRGPAETNEQFF. The CDR3 nucleotides read TGTGCCAGCAGCCGGAGGGGACCGGCCGAGACCAATGAGCAGTTCTTC. V gene TRBV7-9 combines with J gene TRBJ2-1; a weak D match, TRBD2 (6 bases). Per the germline V gene, CDR1 is SEHNR and CDR2 is FQNEAQ (reference sequence). The CDR3 runs 16 residues. V gave up 5 bases and J gave up 6 bases, with 20 bases separating them.

The genes are TRBV5-4 and TRBJ2-7; D not certain. Trimming removed 0 bases at V and 2 bases at J, with 12 bases between. The CDR3 totals 15 residues. Germline CDR1 and CDR2: SGHNT and YYREEE (reference sequence). The CDR3 sequence: CASSLGSGATYEQYF. The DNA for the CDR3 is TGTGCCAGCAGCTTGGGGTCAGGTGCTACCTACGAGCAGTACTTC.

The J gene is TRBJ2-7, the V gene TRBV11-3, with TRBD1 identical over 7 bases. The CDR3 covers 15 residues. The V gene end was trimmed by 5 bases and the J gene end by 1 base; junction bases not matched to a gene: 8. The germline V gene encodes CDR1 SGHNT and CDR2 YENEEA. The chain's CDR3 is CASSVPGQRSYEQYF. For the CDR3, the DNA is TGTGCCAGCAGCGTCCCGGGACAGAGGTCCTACGAGCAGTACTTC.

This rearrangement joins TRBV4-1 to TRBJ2-5; 8 bases align to TRBD2. This CDR3 contains 15 residues. Trimming removed 1 base from V and 5 bases from J; junction bases left unmatched: 6. Germline V gene data show CDR1 as MGHRA and CDR2 as YSYEKL. CDR3 sequence (DNA): TGCGCCAGCAGCCAAGTCGGGAGGGGGGTTGAGACCCAGTACTTC. This codes for CASSQVGRGVETQYF.

This chain joins TRBV30 and TRBJ2-2; no definite D call. The CDR3 has 11 residues. CDR1 and CDR2 from the germline V gene are GTSNPN and SVGIG (reference sequence). CDR3 nucleotide sequence: TGTGCTCGACAATTCACCGGGGAGCTGTTTTTT. It is translated as CARQFTGELFF.

J is TRBJ2-1 and V is TRBV4-1; no reliable D call. Germline V gene lookup returns CDR1 MGHRA and CDR2 YSYEKL. The CDR3 loop spans 17 amino acids. Trimming stripped 5 bases from V and 6 bases from J, with 23 bases between. The CDR3: CASSARFVPSNPNEQFF. For the CDR3, the DNA is TGCGCCAGCAGCGCGCGGTTTGTCCCCTCAAACCCCAATGAGCAGTTCTTC.

V usage is TRBV11-2 and J usage is TRBJ2-7; 10 nucleotides match TRBD1. The CDR3 spans 17 residues. J gave up 3 bases and V 5 bases, and 13 bases lay outside the gene matches. CDR1 is SGHAT, CDR2 FQNNGV, per germline. The DNA of the CDR3 is TGTGCCAGCAGCCAGGGGGTGTGGGACAGGGGATTCTACGAGCAGTACTTC. Translation gives CASSQGVWDRGFYEQYF.

The rearrangement joins TRBV15 to TRBJ1-4; no definite D call. V was clipped by 0 bases and J by 5 bases, with 10 bases between them. Per germline, CDR1 LNHNV and CDR2 YYDKDF (reference sequence). The CDR3 covers 15 residues. The CDR3, as DNA: TGTGCCACCAGCAGAGATTTGGCAGGAAATGAAAAACTGTTTTTT. This translates into CATSRDLAGNEKLFF.